This T cell receptor beta chain was sequenced in a study of CD8 T cells in ankylosing spondylitis. Germline V CDR1 and CDR2: GTSNPN, SVGIG (reference sequence). J lost 8 bases, V lost 4 bases, and 16 bases had no gene match. The CDR3 loop spans 16 amino acids. This clonotype was seen once. As the method for making TCR beta libraries, quantitative 5'-RACE with molecular barcodes was used. MiXCR, run by TCRdb on the 5' RACE reads, gives a single entry per CDR3 protein. The sample has about 130,000 distinct CDR3 sequences, 5.5% to 7.5% seen once. This receptor was obtained from a female donor with ankylosing spondylitis or in good health (not recorded which). The specimen was blood, either unsorted or a sorted T cell fraction (not recorded which). This sequence joins TRBV30 and TRBJ2-1; 8 bases agree with TRBD2. In DNA form, the CDR3 reads TGTGCCTGGAATTCCCCTCAGCGGGGGATAAGTTATGAGCAGTTCTTC. Its protein product is CAWNSPQRGISYEQFF.